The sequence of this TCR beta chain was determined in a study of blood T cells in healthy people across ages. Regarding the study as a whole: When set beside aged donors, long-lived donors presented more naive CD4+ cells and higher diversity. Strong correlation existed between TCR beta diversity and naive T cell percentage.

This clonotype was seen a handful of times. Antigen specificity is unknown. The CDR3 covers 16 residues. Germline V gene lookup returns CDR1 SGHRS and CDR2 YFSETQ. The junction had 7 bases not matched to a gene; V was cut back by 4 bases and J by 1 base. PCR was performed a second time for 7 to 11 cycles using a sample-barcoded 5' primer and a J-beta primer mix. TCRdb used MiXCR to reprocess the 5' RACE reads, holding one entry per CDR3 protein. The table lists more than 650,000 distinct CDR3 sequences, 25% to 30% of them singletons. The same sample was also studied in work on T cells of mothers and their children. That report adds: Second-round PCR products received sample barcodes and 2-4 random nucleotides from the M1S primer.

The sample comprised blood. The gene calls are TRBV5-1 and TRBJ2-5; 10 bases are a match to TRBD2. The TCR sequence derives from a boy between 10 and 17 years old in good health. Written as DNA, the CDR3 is TGCGCCAGCAGCCTCCTAGCGGGGGCAACCCAAGAGACCCAGTACTTC. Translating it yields CASSLLAGATQETQYF.